The source of this T cell receptor (beta chain) is a study of T cells in Graves' hyperthyroidism and ophthalmopathy. There were TCR beta CDR3 regions amplified from RNA transcripts. Carried out on the TCR CDR3, a first-round RT-PCR used the HTBI primer set. TCRdb processed the multiplex PCR reads anew with MiXCR; each CDR3 protein has one entry. The sample shows around 700,000 distinct CDR3 sequences, 30% to 40% of them seen only once. V was shortened by 5 bases and J by 7 bases, with 20 bases between the two germline ends. CDR3 size: 15 residues. The sequence came from a woman aged 40 to 50 with Graves' hyperthyroidism. Specimen: blood. V usage is TRBV12-3 or TRBV12-4 and J usage is TRBJ1-2, with D tentatively TRBD1 (6 bases). The CDR3 here is CASSPDPTGFPGYTF. CDR3 DNA sequence: TGTGCCAGCAGTCCAGACCCTACAGGGTTCCCTGGCTACACCTTC.